This T cell receptor beta chain was profiled in a study of blood T cell repertoires in COVID-19. Clones were read by immunoSEQ multiplex PCR, and TCRdb kept only the in-frame ones, dropping some. The sample records fewer than 450,000 clones, roughly 88% being singletons. CDR1 MNHEY and CDR2 SMNVEV come from the germline V gene (reference sequence). There are 17 residues in the CDR3. The V end lost 2 bases, the J end lost 3 bases, and 19 bases lay between the germline ends. Participant age was about 18 to 95 years, and participants resided in 25 or so US areas. Cohort assignment relied on participant-reported clinical history.

Input material: PBMCs or T cells enriched from blood (not recorded which). This TCR was recovered from a young man who had recovered from COVID-19. The chain links TRBV27 to TRBJ1-1; D is perhaps TRBD1 (6 bases). Here the CDR3 DNA reads TGTGCCAGCAGTTTAAGGGTTACAGGGACCTTCGACACTGAAGCTTTCTTT. This codes for CASSLRVTGTFDTEAFF.